The 9 T cell receptor beta chains reported below all come from one sample, sequenced in a study of OX40 agonist ivuxolimab in advanced cancers. Some clones are missing from TCRdb's copy, which holds only in-frame ones; the method was immunoSEQ multiplex PCR. The sample consists of approximately 91,000 clones, roughly 84% of them appearing once. The specimen was CD4+ or CD8+ T cells sorted from blood, collected in a trial of the OX40 agonist ivuxolimab. The receptors stem from an adult with an advanced solid tumor such as melanoma, head and neck, liver or kidney cancer.

The rearrangement uses TRBV29-1 and TRBJ2-2, with unresolved D. V dropped 4 bases and J dropped 9 bases, with 9 bases sitting between them. Per germline, CDR1 SQVTM and CDR2 ANQGSEA. The CDR3 loop spans 11 amino acids. The CDR3 DNA reads TGCAGCGTTGGGGGAAACCGGGAGCTGTTTTTT. This translates into CSVGGNRELFF.

The rearrangement links TRBV9 to TRBJ2-3; D may be TRBD1 (7 bases). The CDR3 runs 15 residues. Trimming pared 4 bases from V and 0 bases from J, leaving 12 bases between. Germline CDR1 SGDLS, CDR2 YYNGEE. CDR3 in DNA: TGTGCCAGCAGCCCGACAGGGACTAGCACAGATACGCAGTATTTT. Protein product: CASSPTGTSTDTQYF.

The chain has TRBV7-2 and TRBJ1-5, with TRBD1 matching over 10 bases. Germline CDR1 reads SGHTA; CDR2 reads FQGNSA. CDR3 length equals 15 residues. The J segment lost 5 bases and the V segment lost 5 bases, leaving 6 bases of the junction unmatched. The CDR3 bases are TGTGCCAGCAGCGCCTGGACAGGGGGGGATCAGCCCCAGCATTTT. As protein: CASSAWTGGDQPQHF.

In its sample, this clone was seen once. The V and J genes are TRBV7-2 and TRBJ1-3; D unresolved. Germline CDR1 reads SGHTA; CDR2 reads FQGNSA. The CDR3 is made up of 14 amino acids. With 0 bases removed from V and 3 bases from J, the gap between germline ends came to 6 bases. CDR3: CASSLAQGGNTIYF. The CDR3 DNA reads TGTGCCAGCAGCTTAGCGCAAGGTGGAAACACCATATATTTT.

The count of this clone is one. CDR3 loop: CASSDRGFREKLFF. The CDR3, as DNA: TGTGCCAGCAGTGATCGGGGGTTTCGGGAAAAACTGTTTTTT. The chain joins TRBV6-1 to TRBJ1-4; possible D gene TRBD1, 5 bases. From germline, CDR1 is MNHNS and CDR2 SASEGT. Trimming pared 3 bases from V and 8 bases from J, leaving 13 bases between. This CDR3 is 14 amino acids long.

The chain has TRBV5-1 and TRBJ2-5, with 14 bases fitting TRBD2. Germline V gene lookup returns CDR1 SGHRS and CDR2 YFSETQ. CDR3 size: 17 residues. V shed 4 bases and J 2 bases; nucleotides not matched to a gene: 7. The CDR3 reads CASSPGLAGGHQETQYF. CDR3 sequence (DNA): TGCGCCAGCAGCCCTGGACTAGCGGGGGGACATCAAGAGACCCAGTACTTC.

This clone was picked up a small number of times. The gene calls are TRBV7-9 and TRBJ2-1; TRBD2 matches at 10 bases. Germline lookup yields CDR1 SEHNR and CDR2 FQNEAQ (reference sequence). The V and J ends lost 1 base and 0 bases, in that order; junction bases with no gene match: 3. CDR3 length: 17 residues. The CDR3 coding sequence is TGTGCCAGCAGCTTAGGGGGACTAGCGATCTCCTACAATGAGCAGTTCTTC. Protein product: CASSLGGLAISYNEQFF.

The chain is built from TRBV29-1 and TRBJ2-7; 7 positions match TRBD1. This CDR3 region has 12 residues. The V and J ends lost 7 bases and 2 bases, in that order; junction bases with no gene match: 5. Germline values: CDR1 SQVTM, CDR2 ANQGSEA. The CDR3 sequence is CSARDSAYEQYF. CDR3 coding DNA: TGCAGCGCCCGGGACAGCGCCTACGAGCAGTACTTC.

The chain carries TRBV5-8 and TRBJ1-2; D gene uncertain. Germline-derived CDR1 and CDR2 are SGHTS and YDEGEE. V lost 2 bases and J lost 2, with 7 bases in between. The CDR3 has 13 residues. In DNA form, the CDR3 reads TGTGCCAGCAGCTTTGCCTCGAACTATGGCTACACCTTC. It encodes CASSFASNYGYTF.